This T cell receptor (beta chain) was found in a study of control samples from healthy donors and cancer patients. The method was immunoSEQ multiplex PCR; TCRdb's version includes in-frame clones alone and lacks a portion of them. The sample lists some 100,000 clones, about 91% occurring once. The receptor was isolated from a man younger than 45 in good health. Sequencing input: blood.

In DNA form, the CDR3 reads TGCGCCAGCAGCCAATTTCTGGACTTCGGGAGAGGTGTAGGCTATGGCTACACCTTC. This gives the protein CASSQFLDFGRGVGYGYTF. This chain joins TRBV4-1 and TRBJ1-2, with D unresolved. V lost 2 bases and J lost 4, with 26 bases in between. The CDR3 spans 19 residues. Germline V gene data show CDR1 as MGHRA and CDR2 as YSYEKL.